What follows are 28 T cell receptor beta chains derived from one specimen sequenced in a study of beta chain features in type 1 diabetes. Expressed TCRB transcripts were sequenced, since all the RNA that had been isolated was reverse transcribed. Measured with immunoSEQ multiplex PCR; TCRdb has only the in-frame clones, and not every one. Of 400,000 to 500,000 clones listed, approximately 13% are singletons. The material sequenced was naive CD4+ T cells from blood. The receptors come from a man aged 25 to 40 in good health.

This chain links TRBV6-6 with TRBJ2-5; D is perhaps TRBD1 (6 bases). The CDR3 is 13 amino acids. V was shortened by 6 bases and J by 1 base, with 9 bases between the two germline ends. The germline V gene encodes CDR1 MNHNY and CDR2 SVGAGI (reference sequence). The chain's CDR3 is CASSHRVQETQYF. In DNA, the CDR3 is TGTGCCAGCAGCCACAGGGTCCAAGAGACCCAGTACTTC.

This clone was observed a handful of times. CDR3 sequence: CASRRGSRATEQYV. CDR3 nucleotides: TGTGCCAGCAGGAGAGGGTCCCGGGCCACCGAGCAGTACGTC. V usage is TRBV2 and J usage is TRBJ2-7; tentative D call: TRBD2 (5 bases). Trimming took off 6 bases at V and 6 bases at J, with 18 bases between the two ends. Germline V gene data show CDR1 as SNHLY and CDR2 as FYNNEI. This CDR3 has 14 residues.

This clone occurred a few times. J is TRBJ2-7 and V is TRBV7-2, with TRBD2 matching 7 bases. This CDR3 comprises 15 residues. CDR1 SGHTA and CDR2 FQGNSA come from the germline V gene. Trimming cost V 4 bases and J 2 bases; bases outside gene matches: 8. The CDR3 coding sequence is TGTGCCAGCAGCTCTGGACTAGTCCTTACCTACGAGCAGTACTTC. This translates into CASSSGLVLTYEQYF. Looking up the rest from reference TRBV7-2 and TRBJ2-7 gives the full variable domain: GAGVSQSPSNKVTEKGKDVELRCDPISGHTALYWYRQSLGQGLEFLIYFQGNSAPDKSGLPSDRFSAERTGGSVSTLTIQRTQQEDSAVYLCASSSGLVLTYEQYFGPGTRLTVT.

The CDR3 DNA follows: TGTGCCAGCGGTACGAGGACTATGGCCTACAATGAGCAGTTCTTC. Its protein is CASGTRTMAYNEQFF. The chain employs TRBV27 and TRBJ2-1, with D perhaps matching TRBD2 (6 bases). V shed 8 bases and J shed 2 bases, with 16 bases lying between them. This CDR3 is built from 15 residues. The V gene's germline CDR1 is MNHEY and CDR2 SMNVEV (reference sequence).

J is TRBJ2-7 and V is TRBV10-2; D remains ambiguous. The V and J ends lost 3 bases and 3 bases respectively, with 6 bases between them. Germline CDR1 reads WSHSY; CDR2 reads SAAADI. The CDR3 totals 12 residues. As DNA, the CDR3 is TGCGCCAGCAGTGATAGGAGCTACGAGCAGTACGTC. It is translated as CASSDRSYEQYV.

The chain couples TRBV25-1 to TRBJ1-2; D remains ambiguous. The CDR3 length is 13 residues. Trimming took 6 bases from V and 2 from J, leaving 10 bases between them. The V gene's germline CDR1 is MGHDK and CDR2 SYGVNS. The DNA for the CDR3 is TGTGCCAGCAGGAACGCAGAGAACTATGGCTACACCTTC. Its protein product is CASRNAENYGYTF.

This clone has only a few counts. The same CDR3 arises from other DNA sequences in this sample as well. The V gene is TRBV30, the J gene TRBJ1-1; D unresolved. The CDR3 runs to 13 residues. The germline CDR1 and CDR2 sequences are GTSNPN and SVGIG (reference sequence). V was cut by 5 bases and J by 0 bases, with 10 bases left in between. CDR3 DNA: TGTGCCTGGGCCCGAGGTATGAACACTGAAGCTTTCTTT. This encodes CAWARGMNTEAFF.

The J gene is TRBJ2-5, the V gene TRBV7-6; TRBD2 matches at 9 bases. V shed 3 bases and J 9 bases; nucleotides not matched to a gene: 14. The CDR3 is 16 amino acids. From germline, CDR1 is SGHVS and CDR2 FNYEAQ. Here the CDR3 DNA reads TGTGCCAGCAGCTTTGGGGCGGGACTAGCCGGAGTTTCCCAGTACTTC. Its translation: CASSFGAGLAGVSQYF.

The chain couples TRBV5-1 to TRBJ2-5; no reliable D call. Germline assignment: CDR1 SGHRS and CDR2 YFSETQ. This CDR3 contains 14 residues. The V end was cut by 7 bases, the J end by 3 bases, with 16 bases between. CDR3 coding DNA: TGCGCCAGCTCGGCCGAACCTACGAAAGAGACCCAGTACTTC. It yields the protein CASSAEPTKETQYF.

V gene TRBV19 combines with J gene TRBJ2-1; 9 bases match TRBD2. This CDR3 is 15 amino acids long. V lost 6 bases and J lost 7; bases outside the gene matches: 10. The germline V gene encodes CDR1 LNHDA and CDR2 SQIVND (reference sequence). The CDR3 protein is CASRISGSVRNEQFF. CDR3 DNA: TGTGCCAGTAGGATTAGCGGGAGTGTGAGAAATGAGCAGTTCTTC.

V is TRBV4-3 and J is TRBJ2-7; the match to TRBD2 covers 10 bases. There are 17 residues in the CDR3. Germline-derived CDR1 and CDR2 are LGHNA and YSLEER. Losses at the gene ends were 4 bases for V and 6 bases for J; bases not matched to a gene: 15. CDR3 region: CASSPSLASGGVVEQYF. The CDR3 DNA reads TGCGCCAGCAGCCCTAGTCTGGCTAGCGGGGGTGTTGTCGAGCAGTACTTC.

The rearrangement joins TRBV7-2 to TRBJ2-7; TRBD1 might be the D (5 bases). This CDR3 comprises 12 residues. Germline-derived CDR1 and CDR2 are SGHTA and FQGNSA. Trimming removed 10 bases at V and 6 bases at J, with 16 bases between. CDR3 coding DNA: TGTGCCACTCGCAAGGGGCCGAGCGAGCAGTACTTC. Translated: CATRKGPSEQYF.

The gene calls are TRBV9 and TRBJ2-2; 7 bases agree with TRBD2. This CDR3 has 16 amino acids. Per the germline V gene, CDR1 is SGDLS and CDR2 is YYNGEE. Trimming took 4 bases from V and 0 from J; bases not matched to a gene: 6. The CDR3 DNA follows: TGTGCCAGCAGCTTAATAGCGGGCCCGAACACCGGGGAGCTGTTTTTT. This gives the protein CASSLIAGPNTGELFF.

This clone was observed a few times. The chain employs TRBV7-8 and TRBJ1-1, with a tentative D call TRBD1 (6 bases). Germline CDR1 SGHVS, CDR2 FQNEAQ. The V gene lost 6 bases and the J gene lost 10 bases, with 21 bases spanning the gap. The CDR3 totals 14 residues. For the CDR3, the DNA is TGTGCCAGCAGTCCATCGCGCGGGGGCGCGGGAGCTTTCTTT. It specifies CASSPSRGGAGAFF.

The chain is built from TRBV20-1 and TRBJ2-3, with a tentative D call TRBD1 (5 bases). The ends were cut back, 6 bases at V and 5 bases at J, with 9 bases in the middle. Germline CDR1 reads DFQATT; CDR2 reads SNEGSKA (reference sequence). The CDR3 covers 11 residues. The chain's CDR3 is CSAQGKDTQYF. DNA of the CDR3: TGCAGTGCCCAGGGCAAAGATACGCAGTATTTT.

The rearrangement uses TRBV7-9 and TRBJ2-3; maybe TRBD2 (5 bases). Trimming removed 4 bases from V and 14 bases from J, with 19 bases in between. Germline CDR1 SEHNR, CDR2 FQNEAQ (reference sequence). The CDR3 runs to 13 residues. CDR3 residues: CASSSPWTGRGYF. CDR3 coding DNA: TGTGCCAGCAGCTCCCCATGGACGGGGAGAGGGTATTTT.

The CDR3 DNA follows: TGTGCCAGCAGCGTAACAAGGTACACCGGGGAGCTGTTTTTT. Its protein product is CASSVTRYTGELFF. V is TRBV9 and J is TRBJ2-2, with unresolved D. CDR3 length: 14 amino acids. Germline values: CDR1 SGDLS, CDR2 YYNGEE. V gave up 1 base and J gave up 3 bases, with 7 bases separating them. Using reference TRBV9 and TRBJ2-2 for the parts outside the CDR3, the full variable domain is DSGVTQTPKHLITATGQRVTLRCSPRSGDLSVYWYQQSLDQGLQFLIQYYNGEERAKGNILERFSAQQFPDLHSELNLSSLELGDSALYFCASSVTRYTGELFFGEGSRLTVL.

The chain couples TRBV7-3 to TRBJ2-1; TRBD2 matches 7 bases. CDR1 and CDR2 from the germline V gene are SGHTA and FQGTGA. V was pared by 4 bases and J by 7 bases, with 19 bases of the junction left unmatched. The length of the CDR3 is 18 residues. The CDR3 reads CASSSLVLRAGARNEQFF. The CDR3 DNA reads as TGTGCCAGCAGCTCCTTAGTACTACGTGCGGGAGCGAGGAATGAGCAGTTCTTC. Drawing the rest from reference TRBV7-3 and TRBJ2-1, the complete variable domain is GAGVSQTPSNKVTEKGKYVELRCDPISGHTALYWYRQSLGQGPEFLIYFQGTGAADDSGLPNDRFFAVRPEGSVSTLKIQRTERGDSAVYLCASSSLVLRAGARNEQFFGPGTRLTVL.

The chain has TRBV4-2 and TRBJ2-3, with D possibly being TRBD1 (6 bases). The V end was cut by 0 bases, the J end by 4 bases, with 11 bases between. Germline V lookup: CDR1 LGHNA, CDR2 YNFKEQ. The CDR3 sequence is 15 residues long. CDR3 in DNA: TGTGCCAGCAGCCAAGATGCAGGGGTCTCAGATACGCAGTATTTT. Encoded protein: CASSQDAGVSDTQYF.

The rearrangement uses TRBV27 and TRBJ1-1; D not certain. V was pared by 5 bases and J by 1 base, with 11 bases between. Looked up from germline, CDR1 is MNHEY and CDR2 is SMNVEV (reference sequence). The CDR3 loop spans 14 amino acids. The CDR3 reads CASSTNQKNTEAFF. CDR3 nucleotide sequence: TGTGCCAGCAGTACAAATCAGAAGAACACTGAAGCTTTCTTT.

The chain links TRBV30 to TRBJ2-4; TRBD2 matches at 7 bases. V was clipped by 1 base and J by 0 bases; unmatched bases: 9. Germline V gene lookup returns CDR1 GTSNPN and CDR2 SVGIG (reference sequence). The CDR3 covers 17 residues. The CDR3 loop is CAWSEGLAALAKNIQYF. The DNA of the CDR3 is TGTGCCTGGAGTGAAGGTCTAGCGGCCCTAGCCAAAAACATTCAGTACTTC.

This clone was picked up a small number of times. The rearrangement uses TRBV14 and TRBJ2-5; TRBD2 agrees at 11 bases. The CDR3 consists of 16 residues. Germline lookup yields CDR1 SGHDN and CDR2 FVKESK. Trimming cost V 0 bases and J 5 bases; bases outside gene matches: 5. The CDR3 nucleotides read TGTGCCAGCAGCCAAGAACCTAGCGGGAGGCCGGAGACCCAGTACTTC. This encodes CASSQEPSGRPETQYF.

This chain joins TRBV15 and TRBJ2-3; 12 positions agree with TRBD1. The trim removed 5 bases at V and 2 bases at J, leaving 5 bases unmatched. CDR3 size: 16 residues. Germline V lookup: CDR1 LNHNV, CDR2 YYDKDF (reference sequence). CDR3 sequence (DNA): TGTGCCACCAGCGGACCGGGACAGGGGGCCACAGATACGCAGTATTTT. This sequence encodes CATSGPGQGATDTQYF.

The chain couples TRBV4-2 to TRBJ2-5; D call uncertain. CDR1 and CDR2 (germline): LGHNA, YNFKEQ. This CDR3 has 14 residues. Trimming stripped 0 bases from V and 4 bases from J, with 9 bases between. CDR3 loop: CASSQDLRVETQYF. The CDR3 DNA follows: TGTGCCAGCAGCCAAGATTTACGGGTAGAGACCCAGTACTTC.

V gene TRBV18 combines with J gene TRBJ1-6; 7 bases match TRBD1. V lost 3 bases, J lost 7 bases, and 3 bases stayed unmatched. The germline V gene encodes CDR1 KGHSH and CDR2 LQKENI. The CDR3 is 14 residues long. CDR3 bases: TGTGCCAGCTCACCGGGGACAGCCAATTCACCCCTCCACTTT. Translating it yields CASSPGTANSPLHF.

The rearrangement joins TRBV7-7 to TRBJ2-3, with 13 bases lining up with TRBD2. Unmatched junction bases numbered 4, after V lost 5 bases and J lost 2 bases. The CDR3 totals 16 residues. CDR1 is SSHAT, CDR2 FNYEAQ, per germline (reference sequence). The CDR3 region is CASSPGTSGVTDTQYF. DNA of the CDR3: TGTGCCAGCAGCCCCGGGACTAGCGGGGTCACAGATACGCAGTATTTT. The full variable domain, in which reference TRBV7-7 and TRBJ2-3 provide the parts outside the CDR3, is GAGVSQSPRYKVTKRGQDVTLRCDPISSHATLYWYQQALGQGPEFLTYFNYEAQPDKSGLPSDRFSAERPEGSISTLTIQRTEQRDSAMYRCASSPGTSGVTDTQYFGPGTRLTVL.

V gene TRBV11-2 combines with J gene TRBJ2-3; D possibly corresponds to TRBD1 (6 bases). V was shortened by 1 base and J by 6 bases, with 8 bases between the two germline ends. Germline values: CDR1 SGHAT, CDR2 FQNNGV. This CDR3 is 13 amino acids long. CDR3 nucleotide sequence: TGTGCCAGCAGCTTAGGACAGGCGGATACGCAGTATTTT. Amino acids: CASSLGQADTQYF.

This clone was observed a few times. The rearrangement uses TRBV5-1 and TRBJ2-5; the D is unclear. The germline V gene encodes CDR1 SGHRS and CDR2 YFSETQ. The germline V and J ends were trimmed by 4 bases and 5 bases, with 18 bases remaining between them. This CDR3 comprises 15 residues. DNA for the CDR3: TGCGCCAGCAGCCCTGGATCGAGAGTCGGTGAGACCCAGTACTTC. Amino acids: CASSPGSRVGETQYF.